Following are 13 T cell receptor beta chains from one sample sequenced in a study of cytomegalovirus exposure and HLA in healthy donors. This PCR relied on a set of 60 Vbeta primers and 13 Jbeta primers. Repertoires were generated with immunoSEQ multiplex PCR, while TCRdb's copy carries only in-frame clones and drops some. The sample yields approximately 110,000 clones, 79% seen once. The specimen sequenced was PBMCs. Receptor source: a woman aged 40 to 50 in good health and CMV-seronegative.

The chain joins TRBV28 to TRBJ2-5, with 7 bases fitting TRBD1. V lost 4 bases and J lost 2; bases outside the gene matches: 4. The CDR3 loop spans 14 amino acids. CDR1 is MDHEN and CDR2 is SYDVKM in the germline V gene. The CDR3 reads CASSWGQIQETQYF. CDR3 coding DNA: TGTGCCAGCAGTTGGGGACAGATTCAAGAGACCCAGTACTTC.

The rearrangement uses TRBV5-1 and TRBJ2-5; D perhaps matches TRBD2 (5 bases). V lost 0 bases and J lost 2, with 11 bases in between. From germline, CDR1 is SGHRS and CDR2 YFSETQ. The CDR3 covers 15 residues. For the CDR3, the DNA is TGCGCCAGCAGCTTGGCCGTGGGAGATCAAGAGACCCAGTACTTC. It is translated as CASSLAVGDQETQYF. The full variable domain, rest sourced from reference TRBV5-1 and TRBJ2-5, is KAGVTQTPRYLIKTRGQQVTLSCSPISGHRSVSWYQQTPGQGLQFLFEYFSETQRNKGNFPGRFSGRQFSNSRSEMNVSTLELGDSALYLCASSLAVGDQETQYFGPGTRLLVL.

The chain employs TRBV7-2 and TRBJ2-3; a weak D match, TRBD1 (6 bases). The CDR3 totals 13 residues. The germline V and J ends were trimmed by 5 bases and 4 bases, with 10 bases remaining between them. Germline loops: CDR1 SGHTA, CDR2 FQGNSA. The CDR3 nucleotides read TGTGCCAGCAGCCCCAGGGGAGCAGATACGCAGTATTTT. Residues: CASSPRGADTQYF.

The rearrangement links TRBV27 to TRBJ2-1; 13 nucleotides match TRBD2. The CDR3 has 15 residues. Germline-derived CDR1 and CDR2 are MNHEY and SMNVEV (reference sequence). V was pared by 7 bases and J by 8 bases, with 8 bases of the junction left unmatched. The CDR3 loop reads CASTRLAGGLDEQFF. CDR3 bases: TGTGCCAGCACCCGACTAGCGGGGGGCCTCGATGAGCAGTTCTTC.

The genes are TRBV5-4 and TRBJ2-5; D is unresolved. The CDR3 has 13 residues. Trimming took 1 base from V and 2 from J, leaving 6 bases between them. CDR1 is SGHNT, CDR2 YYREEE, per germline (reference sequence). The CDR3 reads CASSLQNQETQYF. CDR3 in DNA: TGTGCCAGCAGCTTGCAGAATCAAGAGACCCAGTACTTC.

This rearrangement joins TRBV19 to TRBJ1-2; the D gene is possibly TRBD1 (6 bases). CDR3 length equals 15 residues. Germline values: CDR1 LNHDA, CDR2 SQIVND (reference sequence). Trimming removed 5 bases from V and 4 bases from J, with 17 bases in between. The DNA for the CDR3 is TGTGCCAGTAGTTCAGGACAGCGCGGGCTCTATGGCTACACCTTC. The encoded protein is CASSSGQRGLYGYTF.

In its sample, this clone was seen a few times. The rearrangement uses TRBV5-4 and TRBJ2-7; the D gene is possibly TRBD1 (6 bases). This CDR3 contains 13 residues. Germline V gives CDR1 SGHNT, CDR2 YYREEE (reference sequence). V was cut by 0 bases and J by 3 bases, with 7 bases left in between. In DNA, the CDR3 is TGTGCCAGCAGCTTGGGACAGGACTACGAGCAGTACTTC. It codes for CASSLGQDYEQYF.

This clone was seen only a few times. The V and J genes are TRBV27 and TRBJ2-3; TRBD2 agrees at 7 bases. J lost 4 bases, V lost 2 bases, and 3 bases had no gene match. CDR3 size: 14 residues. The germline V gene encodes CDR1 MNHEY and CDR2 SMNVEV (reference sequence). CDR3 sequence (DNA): TGTGCCAGCAGTTTAGATGGGGGGGCAGATACGCAGTATTTT. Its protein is CASSLDGGADTQYF.

The CDR3 reads CASSPSWQGYYGYTF. In DNA, the CDR3 is TGTGCCAGCAGTCCGTCCTGGCAGGGGTACTATGGCTACACCTTC. The V and J genes are TRBV2 and TRBJ1-2, with TRBD1 as a possible D gene (6 bases). Germline lookup yields CDR1 SNHLY and CDR2 FYNNEI. Trimming removed 5 bases at V and 3 bases at J, with 16 bases between. This CDR3 comprises 15 residues.

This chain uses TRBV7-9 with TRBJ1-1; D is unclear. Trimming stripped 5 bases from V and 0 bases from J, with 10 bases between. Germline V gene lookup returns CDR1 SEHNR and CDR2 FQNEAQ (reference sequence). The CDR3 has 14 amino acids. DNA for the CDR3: TGTGCCAGCAGCCGGACTGCGATGAACACTGAAGCTTTCTTT. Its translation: CASSRTAMNTEAFF.

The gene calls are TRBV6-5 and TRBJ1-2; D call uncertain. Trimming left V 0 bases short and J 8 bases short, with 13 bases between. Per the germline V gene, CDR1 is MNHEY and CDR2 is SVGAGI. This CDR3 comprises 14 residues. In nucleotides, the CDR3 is TGTGCCAGCAGTTACTCGTCCGGGGAGGGAGGCTACACCTTC. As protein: CASSYSSGEGGYTF.

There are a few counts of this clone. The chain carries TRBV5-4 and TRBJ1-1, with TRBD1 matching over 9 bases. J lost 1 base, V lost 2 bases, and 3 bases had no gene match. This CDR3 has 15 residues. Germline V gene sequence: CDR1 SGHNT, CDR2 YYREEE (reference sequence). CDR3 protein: CASSFGTGTNTEAFF. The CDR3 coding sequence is TGTGCCAGCAGCTTCGGGACAGGGACGAACACTGAAGCTTTCTTT.

The CDR3 DNA sequence: TGTGCCAGCAGTATCCGGGACTCCGGACGGGTCACTGAAGCTTTCTTT. Translation: CASSIRDSGRVTEAFF. This chain links TRBV27 with TRBJ1-1; a weak D match, TRBD1 (5 bases). The CDR3 has 16 amino acids. Germline V gene lookup returns CDR1 MNHEY and CDR2 SMNVEV (reference sequence). Trimming cost V 5 bases and J 4 bases, with 20 bases left between them.